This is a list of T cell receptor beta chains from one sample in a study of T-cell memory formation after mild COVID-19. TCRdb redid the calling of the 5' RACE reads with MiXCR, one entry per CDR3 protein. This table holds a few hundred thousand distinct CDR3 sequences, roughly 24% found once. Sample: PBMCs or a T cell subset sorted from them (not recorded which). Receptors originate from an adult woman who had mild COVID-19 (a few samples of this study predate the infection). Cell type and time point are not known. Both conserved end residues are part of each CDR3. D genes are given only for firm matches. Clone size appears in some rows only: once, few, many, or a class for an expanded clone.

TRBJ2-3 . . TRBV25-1 CASTLAGTDTQYF TGTGCCAGCACACTTGCAGGGACGGATACGCAGTATTTT
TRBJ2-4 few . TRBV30 CAWSVAGAKNIQYF TGTGCCTGGAGTGTCGCTGGGGCCAAAAACATTCAGTACTTC
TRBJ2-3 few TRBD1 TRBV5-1 CASSPSGTGGTDTQYF TGTGCCAGCTCACCATCTGGGACAGGTGGCACAGATACGCAGTATTTT
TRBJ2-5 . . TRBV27 CASSPWGAGGETQYF TGTGCCAGCAGCCCATGGGGAGCCGGTGGGGAGACCCAGTACTTC
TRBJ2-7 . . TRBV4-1 CASSLLETGFSYEQYF TGCGCCAGCAGCCTCTTGGAAACAGGTTTCTCCTACGAGCAGTACTTC
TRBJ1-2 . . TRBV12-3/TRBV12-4 CASSLNTSQRITGGYTF TGTGCCAGCAGTTTGAACACCTCCCAACGGATAACCGGTGGCTACACCTTC
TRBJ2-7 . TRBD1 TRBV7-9 CASSFQGQVDYEQYF TGTGCCAGCAGCTTCCAAGGACAGGTGGACTACGAGCAGTACTTC
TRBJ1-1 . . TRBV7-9 CASSLVWGATNTEAFF TGTGCCAGCAGCTTAGTATGGGGGGCGACGAACACTGAAGCTTTCTTT
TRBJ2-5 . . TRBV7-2 CASSLGTQRETQYF TGTGCCAGCAGCCTAGGGACTCAACGAGAGACCCAGTACTTC
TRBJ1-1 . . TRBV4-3 CASSQDLSRGAGTEAFF TGCGCCAGCAGCCAAGATCTGTCCAGGGGCGCTGGGACTGAAGCTTTCTTT
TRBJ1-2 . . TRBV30 CAWSVPGGYTF TGTGCCTGGAGTGTGCCGGGTGGCTACACCTTC
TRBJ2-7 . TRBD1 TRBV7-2 CASSTWTGADYEQYF TGTGCCAGCAGCACCTGGACAGGGGCGGACTACGAGCAGTACTTC
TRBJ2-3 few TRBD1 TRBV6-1 CASSWGQEPPTQYF TGTGCCAGCAGTTGGGGACAGGAGCCCCCTACGCAGTATTTT
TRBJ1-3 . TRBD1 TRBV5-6 CASSLRGLGPGNTIYF TGTGCCAGCAGCTTGAGGGGGCTAGGCCCCGGAAACACCATATATTTT
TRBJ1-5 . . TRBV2 CASSLSGGSNQPQHF TGTGCCAGCAGTCTCAGCGGGGGGAGCAATCAGCCCCAGCATTTT
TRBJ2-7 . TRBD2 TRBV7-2 CASGVGWEGYEQYF TGTGCCAGCGGAGTGGGCTGGGAGGGTTACGAGCAGTACTTC
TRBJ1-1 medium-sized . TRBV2 CASSEGNAGPNTEAFF TGTGCCAGCAGTGAAGGGAACGCAGGGCCAAACACTGAAGCTTTCTTT
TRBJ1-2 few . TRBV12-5 CASAPTGLYGYTF TGTGCTAGTGCCCCGACAGGTCTCTATGGCTACACCTTC
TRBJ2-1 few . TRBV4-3 CASSQHNSQTNNEQFF TGCGCCAGCAGCCAACACAACTCCCAAACCAACAATGAGCAGTTCTTC
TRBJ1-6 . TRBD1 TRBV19 CASSTTGTGLSPLHF TGTGCCAGTAGTACCACAGGGACAGGGCTTTCACCCCTCCACTTT
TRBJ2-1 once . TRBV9 CASSVPDSGIGEQFF TGTGCCAGCAGCGTGCCTGATAGCGGAATCGGAGAGCAGTTCTTC
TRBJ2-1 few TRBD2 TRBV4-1 CASSQEDGGFQDEQFF TGCGCCAGCAGCCAAGAAGACGGGGGGTTTCAGGATGAGCAGTTCTTC
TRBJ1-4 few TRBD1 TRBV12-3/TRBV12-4 CASSRTGKSEKLFF TGTGCCAGCAGTAGGACAGGGAAAAGCGAAAAACTGTTTTTT
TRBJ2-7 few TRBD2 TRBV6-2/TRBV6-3 CASGLAGGPGEQYF TGTGCCAGCGGTCTAGCGGGAGGGCCTGGAGAGCAGTACTTC
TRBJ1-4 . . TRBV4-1 CASSQALDEKLFF TGCGCCAGCAGCCAAGCACTTGATGAAAAACTGTTTTTT
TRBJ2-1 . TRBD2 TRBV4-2 CASSQDLSGGAVEQFF TGTGCCAGCAGCCAAGATTTAAGCGGGGGGGCGGTTGAGCAGTTCTTC
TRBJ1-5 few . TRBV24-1 CATSDLPNQPQHF TGTGCCACCAGTGATTTGCCAAATCAGCCCCAGCATTTT
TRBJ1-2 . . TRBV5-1 CASSLYRDGYTF TGCGCCAGCAGCTTATACAGGGATGGCTACACCTTC
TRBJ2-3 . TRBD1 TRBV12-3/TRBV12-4 CASSLGDRGKGTQYF TGTGCCAGCAGTTTAGGGGACAGGGGAAAGGGTACGCAGTATTTT
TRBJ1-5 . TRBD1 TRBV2 CASSEGQGLNQPQHF TGTGCCAGCAGTGAGGGACAGGGGCTGAATCAGCCCCAGCATTTT
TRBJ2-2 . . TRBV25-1 CATARAIANTGELFF TGTGCTACAGCAAGGGCCATCGCGAACACCGGGGAGCTGTTTTTT
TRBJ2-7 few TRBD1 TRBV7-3 CASSTGQGTEQYF TGTGCCAGCAGCACCGGACAGGGGACCGAGCAGTACTTC
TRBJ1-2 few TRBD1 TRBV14 CASSPRQGGGGYTF TGTGCCAGCAGCCCGAGACAGGGAGGTGGCGGCTACACCTTC
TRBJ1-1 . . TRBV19 CASRRTGSDTEAFF TGTGCCAGTAGACGAACAGGGTCCGACACTGAAGCTTTCTTT
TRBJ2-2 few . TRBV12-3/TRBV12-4 CASSSISGPYTGELFF TGTGCCAGCAGTTCAATAAGTGGGCCCTACACCGGGGAGCTGTTTTTT
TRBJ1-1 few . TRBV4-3 CASSQDNPQTYTEAFF TGCGCCAGCAGCCAAGACAACCCACAGACCTACACTGAAGCTTTCTTT
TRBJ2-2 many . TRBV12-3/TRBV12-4 CASSFWARELFF TGTGCCAGCAGTTTTTGGGCCCGGGAGCTGTTTTTT
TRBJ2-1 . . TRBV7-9 CASSPPAGTFTYNEQFF TGTGCCAGCAGCCCTCCCGCCGGGACATTTACCTACAATGAGCAGTTCTTC
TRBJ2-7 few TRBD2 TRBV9 CASSALAGDSYEQYF TGTGCCAGCAGCGCCTTAGCGGGGGACTCCTACGAGCAGTACTTC
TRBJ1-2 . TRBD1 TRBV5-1 CASSLADRGNYGYTF TGCGCCAGCAGCTTGGCCGACAGGGGAAACTATGGCTACACCTTC
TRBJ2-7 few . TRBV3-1 CASSQVWGYHEQYF TGTGCCAGCAGCCAAGTCTGGGGCTACCACGAGCAGTACTTC
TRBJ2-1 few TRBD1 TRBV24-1 CATSDRPGRQGTGGFNEQFF TGTGCCACCAGTGATAGGCCGGGCCGTCAGGGGACAGGGGGCTTCAATGAGCAGTTCTTC
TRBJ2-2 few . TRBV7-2 CASSSYRRDTGELFF TGTGCCAGCAGCTCTTACAGGCGGGACACCGGGGAGCTGTTTTTT
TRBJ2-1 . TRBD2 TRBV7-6 CASSSPGLASNEQFF TGTGCCAGCAGCTCTCCGGGACTAGCGTCCAATGAGCAGTTCTTC
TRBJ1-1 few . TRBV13 CASSYFTGDAEAFF TGTGCCAGCAGCTACTTTACGGGGGACGCTGAAGCTTTCTTT